Sequencing of this T cell receptor beta chain was carried out in a study of T cell repertoires in cytomegalovirus infection (dated by TCRdb to between 2018 and 2021). In the study overall: Donor HLA type was relevant to the analysis, as public TCR beta signatures indicated carriage of CMV infection together with the matching HLA type. Broader findings and caveats from the paper: Cumulative frequency of public TCR beta family members discriminated carriers of CMV infection plus the relevant HLA type in this cohort and an independent approximately 360-donor cohort. The ex vivo response was dominated by HLA-C-restricted CMV-specific TCR beta clonotypes, and the single most frequent clonotype in two of eight donors was supplied by these HLA-C-restricted clonotypes.

Instrument used: Illumina HiSeq 1500. TCRdb's own reprocessing of the public reads used fastp at Q25 and MiXCR and kept productive beta chains. Each record represents a unique CDR3 protein, reported with the most common genes and DNA among its rows. The sample records under 350,000 distinct CDR3 sequences, 9.5% of which are singletons. Around 4.1% of the sample lies in the top ten. Note on this clonotype: Which antigen it targets is not known. Per-base quality was not reported, and no clone a single base away is much larger than it.

There are 17 amino acids in the CDR3, from cysteine to phenylalanine inclusive. Only the CDR3 region is kept as DNA, spanning 51 bases read in frame from base 1. CDR1 and CDR2, per the germline V gene, are SGHTA and FQGNSA. For this chain, trimming is 4 bases at the V end and 2 bases at the J end, and the number of junction bases without a gene match is 12. This clonotype was sampled from a human donor in good health (CMV status not recorded). Some clones in this sample may be carry-over from other donors' samples. Sequenced sample: PBMCs. The receptor chain draws on TRBV7-2 and TRBJ2-7; TRBD2 aligns with 9 central bases. The CDR3 protein is CASSSSPFAGGTYEQYF. The bases read TGTGCCAGCAGCTCAAGCCCCTTTGCGGGAGGGACCTACGAGCAGTACTTC.